One T cell receptor beta chain is described in this entry. These data belong to a study of blood T cell repertoires in COVID-19. Study details: From the United States, Italy and Spain came samples of acute and convalescent COVID-19. T cells, B-cell-depleted T cells, or PBMCs provided the cDNA or gDNA that served as material.

Under the authors' procedure: Nucleated cell number was recorded as an estimate derived from reference gene primer amplification. The repertoire was sequenced with immunoSEQ multiplex PCR; TCRdb's copy has only in-frame clones and lacks some. That table furnishes V, J and clone size, whereas the DNA furnished D and trimming. The sample records roughly 120,000 clones, around four fifths being singletons. There are 13 residues in the CDR3. The source is a human donor in a cohort sampled during active COVID-19. The sequencing input was peripheral blood. The rearrangement uses TRBV21-1 and TRBJ2-5; the table's D gene call, TRBD1, was not cross checked with the DNA. TRBV21-1 is a pseudogene locus. CDR3 in amino acids: CASSKGQGETQYF. The DNA of the CDR3 is TGTGCCAGCAGCAAGGGCCAGGGAGAGACCCAGTACTTC.